This TCR beta chain was recorded in a study of shared clonotypes between healthy human individuals. Study-wide results and limits: Naive CD4 clonotypes overlapped across several donors at approximately 5.5%.

A word on this clone: Antigen: not known.

Losses at the gene ends were 4 bases for V and 0 bases for J; bases not matched to a gene: 8. CDR1 and CDR2 from the germline V gene are MNHEY and SMNVEV (reference sequence). The CDR3 runs 18 residues. The data were produced by immunoSEQ multiplex PCR, yet TCRdb's version contains in-frame clones alone and is incomplete. The sample has about 1,800,000 clones; about 95% are singletons. As defined, naive CD8 cells were CD45RO-negative and positively selected for CCR7, with terminally differentiated effector memory CD45RA+ cells excluded. The sample consisted of naive CD8+ T cells sorted from blood. The chain employs TRBV27 and TRBJ1-6, with 8 bases matching TRBD1. The receptor comes from a man aged 18 to 29 in good health. The CDR3 DNA reads TGTGCCAGCAGTTCCCTAATGGACAGGGTCTCCTATAATTCACCCCTCCACTTT. This codes for CASSSLMDRVSYNSPLHF.